This TCR beta chain was observed in a study of spatial heterogeneity in lung cancer. Study at large: Detected sequences consistently included more beta-chain ones than alpha-chain ones. Study conclusions and caveats: Coverage of tumor T cells, by estimate, reached around 7.5% for alpha chains and about 13% for beta chains. Higher tumor mutation counts went along with higher counts of expanded intratumoral alpha and beta TCRs.

As for time point: sample taken at primary tumor resection. V lost 5 bases, J lost 2 bases, and 12 bases lay in between. CDR3 size: 15 residues. Germline CDR1 and CDR2: SEHNR and FQNEAQ (reference sequence). Every TCR cDNA molecule carried a tag that served as a unique molecular identifier. TCRdb ran MiXCR on the 5' RACE reads and lists one entry per CDR3 protein. The data hold about 2,900 distinct CDR3 sequences, with roughly 9.7% observed a single time. Sample share makes this clonotype medium-sized (0.01 to 0.1%). Its specificity is not known. This clonotype was obtained from a female donor with early-stage non-small cell lung cancer. Sequencing used lung tumor tissue, obtained at surgery. The V gene is TRBV7-9, the J gene TRBJ1-4; D not certain. The CDR3 region is CASSPEGYTNEKLFF. For the CDR3, the DNA is TGTGCCAGCAGCCCAGAAGGGTACACTAATGAAAAACTGTTTTTT.